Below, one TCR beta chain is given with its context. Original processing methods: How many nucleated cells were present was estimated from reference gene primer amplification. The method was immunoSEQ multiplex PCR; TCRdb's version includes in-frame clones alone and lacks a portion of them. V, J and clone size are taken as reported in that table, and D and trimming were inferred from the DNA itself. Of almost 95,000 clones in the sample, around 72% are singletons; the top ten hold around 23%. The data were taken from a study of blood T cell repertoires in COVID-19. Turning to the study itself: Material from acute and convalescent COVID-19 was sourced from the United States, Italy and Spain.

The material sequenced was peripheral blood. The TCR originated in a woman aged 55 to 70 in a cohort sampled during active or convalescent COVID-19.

The CDR3 loop reads CASSIEGRSTEAFF. The CDR3 nucleotides read TGTGCCAGTAGTATTGAGGGGAGGAGCACTGAAGCTTTCTTT. The chain links TRBV19 to TRBJ1-1; D may be TRBD1 (5 bases). The CDR3 has 14 amino acids. Trimming pared 3 bases from V and 4 bases from J, leaving 12 bases between. Germline CDR1 is LNHDA and CDR2 is SQIVND (reference sequence). Looking up the rest from reference TRBV19 and TRBJ1-1 gives the full variable domain: DGGITQSPKYLFRKEGQNVTLSCEQNLNHDAMYWYRQDPGQGLRLIYYSQIVNDFQKGDIAEGYSVSREKKESFPLTVTSAQKNPTAFYLCASSIEGRSTEAFFGQGTRLTVV.